The present entry profiles one T cell receptor (beta chain) with its context. As yet, its antigen is unknown. This sample was included in a study of T-cell memory formation after mild COVID-19. A 5'RACE reaction primed in the constant segment made cDNA libraries of TCR alpha and TCR beta, and these carried sample barcodes and UMIs. One entry per CDR3 protein results from TCRdb running MiXCR on the 5' RACE reads. Found here are around 320,000 distinct CDR3 sequences, around 28% of them singletons; the top ten hold about 13%. After removal of 2 bases from V and 2 bases from J, the junction contained 8 bases not matched to a gene. The CDR3 has 15 amino acids. Germline V gives CDR1 SQVTM, CDR2 ANQGSEA. Overall study results and limits: Pre-infection memory carried some responding clones, suggesting that cross-reactive memory joined.

The chain couples TRBV29-1 to TRBJ2-7, with TRBD1 identical over 8 bases. The sequencing sample was made of PBMCs or a T cell subset sorted from them (not recorded which). This TCR derives from an adult woman who had mild COVID-19 (a few samples of this study predate the infection). Cell type and time point are not known. CDR3 sequence: CSVESWTGITYEQYF. In DNA form, the CDR3 reads TGCAGCGTTGAATCGTGGACAGGGATTACCTACGAGCAGTACTTC.